This T cell receptor (beta chain) comes out of a study of CDR3 diversity in severe acne (dated by TCRdb to about 2019). In the case of this clonotype: Its recognized antigen is unknown. No much larger clonotype is one base removed from it; base qualities were not supplied.

Libraries were constructed by PCR. Reads for this sample came from an Illumina HiSeq 2000. Clones were called with MiXCR by TCRdb after fastp trimmed the public reads at Q25, and only in-frame beta chains were retained. Every entry covers one CDR3 protein and lists the most common genes and DNA from its rows. This sample has around 100,000 distinct CDR3 sequences in its table, and roughly half of those were observed once. The ten most abundant clones make up about an eighth of the sample. From the cysteine up to the phenylalanine, the CDR3 has a length of 16 residues. Only the CDR3 DNA stays, 48 bases, in frame from base 1. Taken from the germline V gene, the CDR1 and CDR2 loops are MGHRA and YSYEKL. Relative to germline, V is missing 1 base and J is missing 6 bases, with 9 bases of the junction outside any gene match.

The clonotype was recovered from a male donor with acne. This sequence uses TRBV4-1 and TRBJ2-7; 10 junctional bases match TRBD2. The sequenced sample was blood. CDR3 reads: CASSQALLAGGTEQYF. The DNA is TGCGCCAGCAGCCAAGCCCTCTTAGCGGGAGGAACCGAGCAGTACTTC.